The 32 T cell receptor delta chains below were found in one sample sequenced in a study of γδ T cells in repeated Plasmodium falciparum infection. TCRdb re-processed the multiplex PCR reads using CATT. The table includes roughly 86,000 delta-chain clones, 1.4% to 1.5% detected once. Gammadelta T cells were flow-sorted from PBMC into Vgamma9/Vdelta2+ and Vdelta2-negative populations for bulk analysis. The sequenced sample was gamma-delta T cells from blood. The source is a pool of human donors (malaria-infected and uninfected, not separated).

Comment on this clone: TCRdb assigns this DNA the protein of a much larger clone, which departs from its translation at residue 12; this likely reflects a read error, and the protein shown comes from translating the DNA. The CDR3 nucleotides read TGTGCCTGTGACACCGTCTTCCTAAGCCCTACTAGCCCCCGGGCGGACACCGATAAACTCATCTTT. This gives the protein CACDTVFLSPTSPRADTDKLIF. This chain uses TRDV2 with TRDJ1; 7 bases line up with TRDD2. TCRdb leaves out the J gene; it was filled in here by matching the DNA to germline. Germline V gene data show CDR1 as GEAIGNYY and CDR2 as EKD. V gave up 0 bases and J gave up 0 bases; unmatched junction bases: 24. The CDR3 consists of 22 residues.

A few counts support this clone. TCRdb attributes to this sequence the protein of a much larger clone, which differs from the DNA translation at residue 10; a read error is likely, and the protein displayed is translated from the DNA. V and J are TRDV2 and TRDJ1, with 7 nucleotides matching TRDD3. Germline CDR1 reads GEAIGNYY; CDR2 reads EKD. The V gene end was trimmed by 5 bases and the J gene end by 7 bases; junction bases not matched to a gene: 12. CDR3 size: 14 residues. The CDR3 here is CACVYWGLAGKLIF. In nucleotides, the CDR3 is TGTGCCTGTGTTTACTGGGGTCTCGCCGGTAAACTCATCTTT.

To note about this clone: The protein that TCRdb holds for this DNA derives from a much larger clone and differs from the translated DNA at residue 5, which likely indicates a read error; the protein shown here is translated from the DNA. The chain has TRDV3 and TRDJ1; no clear D. The CDR3 runs to 16 residues. The V end lost 0 bases, the J end lost 1 base, and 18 bases lay between the germline ends. CDR1 and CDR2 from the germline V gene are TVYSNPD and GDNSRS (reference sequence). The CDR3 coding sequence is TGTGCCTTTAGTATCTTCGTACCCCTCCCCACCGATAAACTCATCTTT. It encodes CAFSIFVPLPTDKLIF. The variable domain in full, completed from reference TRDV3 and TRDJ1, reads CDKVTQSSPDQTVASGSEVVLLCTYDTVYSNPDLFWYRIRPDYSFQFVFYGDNSRSEGADFTQGRFSVKHILTQKAFHLVISPVRTEDSATYYCAFSIFVPLPTDKLIFGKGTRVTVEP.

This clone was counted between two and nine times. TCRdb's listed protein matches a much larger clone and diverges from this DNA's translation at residue 11, likely through a read error; the protein shown comes from the DNA. V and J are TRDV1 and TRDJ1, with 8 bases fitting TRDD3. As TCRdb names no J gene, one was assigned here on the basis of a DNA match to germline. Trimming cost V 3 bases and J 1 base; bases outside gene matches: 22. This CDR3 has 21 amino acids. Germline V gives CDR1 TSWWSYY, CDR2 QGS. CDR3 sequence (DNA): TGTGCTCTTGGGGACCCCCCTAGAGGGCTGAGGGATACGATGCGCACCGATAAACTCATCTTT. Its translation: CALGDPPRGLRDTMRTDKLIF.

A remark on this clone: TCRdb shows a much larger clone's protein in place of this DNA's translation, and the two differ at residue 15, likely through a read error; the protein shown is translated from the DNA. The chain joins TRDV1 to TRDJ1; D is possibly TRDD3 (6 bases). CDR3 length: 16 amino acids. Germline CDR1 is TSWWSYY and CDR2 is QGS. CDR3 bases: TGTGCTCTTGGGGAACTAGGACACCGGGGGAGCGATAAACTCACCTTT. Protein: CALGELGHRGSDKLTF.

This clone was seen only a few times. TCRdb has a much larger clone's protein, which differs at residue 17 from the translation of this DNA, likely because of a read error; what is shown is the protein translated from the DNA. The chain uses TRDV2 and TRDJ3, with 8 bases lining up with TRDD2. CDR1 GEAIGNYY and CDR2 EKD come from the germline V gene. The CDR3 is 23 residues long. CDR3 amino acids: CACDDGGLPSRGTSSWVTRQMFF. The CDR3 region has the DNA TGTGCCTGTGACGATGGGGGCCTTCCTAGCCGGGGGACGAGCTCCTGGGTCACCCGACAGATGTTTTTC.

In this sample, this clone turned up a few times. A far larger clone is off by one base, so a read error is likely. This same CDR3 is encoded by further DNA sequences in the sample. This chain connects TRDV1 to TRDJ1, with 9 bases lining up with TRDD3. As TCRdb names no J gene, one was assigned here on the basis of a DNA match to germline. This CDR3 comprises 17 residues. Germline V lookup: CDR1 TSWWSYY, CDR2 QGS. CDR3 loop: CALGDSTGIRYSDKLIF. CDR3 sequence (DNA): TGCGCTCTTGGGGATTCTACGGGGATACGATACAGCGATAAACTCATCTTT.

In this sample, this clone turned up a few times. The TCRdb protein comes from a much larger clone and disagrees with this DNA's translation at residue 14, likely due to a read error; the protein given here is derived from the DNA. The rearrangement joins TRDV2 to TRDJ3, with TRDD3 matching 9 bases. TCRdb does not report a J gene; here it was assigned by matching the DNA to germline references. The germline V gene has CDR1 GEAIGNYY and CDR2 EKD. The CDR3 extends over 19 amino acids. The CDR3 is CACDTKDWGSSWDARQMFF. Here the CDR3 DNA reads TGTGCCTGTGACACCAAGGACTGGGGGAGCTCCTGGGACGCCCGACAGATGTTTTTC.

This clone was detected only a few times. A far larger clone is only one base removed, so a read error is likely. The sample carries other DNA sequences with the same CDR3. The DNA of the CDR3 is TGTGCCTGTGACACCGTGGACCTGGGGGATACTTTTGTGGGCTCCTGGGACACCCGACAGATGTTCTTC. Its translation is CACDTVDLGDTFVGSWDTRQMFF. V gene assignment gives TRDV2, but the J gene was left uncalled; TRDD3, the table's D call, was not compared with the DNA. The CDR3 consists of 23 residues. Germline lookup yields CDR1 GEAIGNYY and CDR2 EKD.

This clone was detected many times. A far larger clone lies a single base away; this is likely a read error. Other DNA sequences in this sample translate to the same CDR3. The gene calls are TRDV2 and TRDJ3; 8 nucleotides match TRDD3. Per the germline V gene, CDR1 is GEAIGNYY and CDR2 is EKD. This CDR3 spans 19 amino acids. In DNA form, the CDR3 reads TGTGCCTGTGACACTGGGGGATTCGGGAGCTCCTGGGACACCCGGCAGATGTTTTTC. Translated, it gives CACDTGGFGSSWDTRQMFF.

This clone was observed a few times. TCRdb's entry gives the protein of a much larger clone, which mismatches this DNA's translation at residue 5, likely from a read error; the protein reported here is translated from the DNA. This chain connects TRDV1 to TRDJ1; D is unclear. The J gene comes from matching the DNA to germline here; TCRdb lacks it. CDR1 is TSWWSYY and CDR2 is QGS in the germline V gene. V shed 9 bases and J shed 3 bases, with 11 bases lying between them. This CDR3 region has 12 residues. The CDR3 is CALGIGADKLIF. The CDR3 DNA reads as TGTGCTCTGGGAATCGGTGCCGATAAACTCATCTTT.

This clone has only a few counts. The protein recorded in TCRdb matches a much larger clone and deviates from this DNA's translation at residue 11, suggesting a read error; the protein here is obtained by translating the DNA. V gene TRDV1 combines with J gene TRDJ1; 10 nucleotides agree with TRDD3. No J gene was available from TCRdb, and it was assigned here by a germline match of the DNA. V shed 2 bases and J 2 bases; nucleotides not matched to a gene: 20. Germline V gene sequence: CDR1 TSWWSYY, CDR2 QGS. The CDR3 runs to 21 residues. The CDR3 region has the DNA TGTGCTCTTGGGGAAAGGGATGGGATATGGGCACTGGGGGATCAGACCGATAAACTCATCTTT. The encoded protein is CALGERDGIWALGDQTDKLIF.

As concerns this clone: This DNA translates differently at residue 5 from the TCRdb protein, which is that of a much larger clone; a read error is likely, and the protein shown is the DNA's own translation. The gene calls are TRDV1 and TRDJ1, with 9 bases that match TRDD3. V was pared by 8 bases and J by 0 bases, with 10 bases of the junction left unmatched. Germline loops: CDR1 TSWWSYY, CDR2 QGS. This CDR3 spans 16 amino acids. Here the CDR3 reads CALNLLSGGYTDKLIF. CDR3 sequence (DNA): TGTGCTCTTAATCTCCTCTCTGGGGGATACACCGATAAACTCATCTTT.

Notes on this clone: TCRdb shows a much larger clone's protein in place of this DNA's translation, and the two differ at residue 7, likely through a read error; the protein shown is translated from the DNA. The chain employs TRDV1 and TRDJ1; D may be TRDD3 (5 bases). The J gene, left out of TCRdb, was set here by checking the DNA against germline. The CDR3 is made up of 19 amino acids. V was trimmed by 4 bases and J by 0 bases, leaving 24 bases between them. CDR1 is TSWWSYY and CDR2 is QGS in the germline V gene. The DNA for the CDR3 is TGTGCTCTTGGGGGACTCCCGAGGTCGGGGGCCCTGTACACCGATAAACTCATCTTT. Residues: CALGGLPRSGALYTDKLIF.

This clone turned up a few times. The protein that TCRdb holds for this DNA derives from a much larger clone and differs from the translated DNA at residue 8, which likely indicates a read error; the protein shown here is translated from the DNA. The gene calls are TRDV3 and TRDJ2, with TRDD3 matching over 12 bases. TCRdb leaves out the J gene; it was filled in here by matching the DNA to germline. The V gene end was trimmed by 3 bases and the J gene end by 4 bases; junction bases not matched to a gene: 30. This CDR3 has 23 amino acids. CDR1 is TVYSNPD, CDR2 GDNSRS, per germline (reference sequence). In DNA form, the CDR3 reads TGTGCCTTCCAGAGGAAAAAATCCCTACGGTACTGGGGGATACCATGGCCGACAGCACAACTCTTCTTT. Its protein is CAFQRKKSLRYWGIPWPTAQLFF. The full variable domain, rest sourced from reference TRDV3 and TRDJ2, is CDKVTQSSPDQTVASGSEVVLLCTYDTVYSNPDLFWYRIRPDYSFQFVFYGDNSRSEGADFTQGRFSVKHILTQKAFHLVISPVRTEDSATYYCAFQRKKSLRYWGIPWPTAQLFFGKGTQLIVEP.

Comment on this clone: The protein held in TCRdb is that of a much larger clone and does not match this DNA's translation at residue 9, likely because of a read error; the protein shown is translated from the DNA. The chain combines TRDV1 with TRDJ1; D uncertain. The ends were cut back, 4 bases at V and 12 bases at J, with 12 bases in the middle. Germline V CDR1 and CDR2: TSWWSYY, QGS. This CDR3 contains 11 residues. The CDR3 DNA is TGTGCTCTTGGGGGGCCGCCGGAATTCATCTTT. Translating gives CALGGPPEFIF.

Ten or more counts support this clone. The protein held in TCRdb is that of a much larger clone and does not match this DNA's translation at residue 14, likely because of a read error; the protein shown is translated from the DNA. J is TRDJ1 and V is TRDV1; D possibly corresponds to TRDD2 (6 bases). Germline V gives CDR1 TSWWSYY, CDR2 QGS. The CDR3 has 18 residues. For the CDR3, the DNA is TGTGCTCTTGGGGAAGTGGGAGGGATCCCATCCTACACCGGTAAACTCATCTTT. It encodes CALGEVGGIPSYTGKLIF.

This clone was picked up a small number of times. TCRdb's listed protein matches a much larger clone and diverges from this DNA's translation at residue 9, likely through a read error; the protein shown comes from the DNA. The gene calls are TRDV1 and TRDJ1; D is unclear. TCRdb supplies no J gene; here it was assigned by aligning the nucleotide sequence to germline. V was cut by 4 bases and J by 9 bases, with 12 bases left in between. The CDR3 extends over 12 amino acids. Germline loops: CDR1 TSWWSYY, CDR2 QGS. CDR3 nucleotide sequence: TGTGCTCTTGGGGCCGTTTCCCAAGAACTCATCTTT. Its translation is CALGAVSQELIF.

This clone was seen a few times. TCRdb's entry gives the protein of a much larger clone, which mismatches this DNA's translation at residue 12, likely from a read error; the protein reported here is translated from the DNA. The V gene is TRDV1, the J gene TRDJ1; 7 positions agree with TRDD3. The J gene comes from matching the DNA to germline here; TCRdb lacks it. Germline lookup yields CDR1 TSWWSYY and CDR2 QGS. The CDR3 is made up of 19 amino acids. V dropped 1 base and J dropped 0; count of bases not matched to a gene: 14. Here the CDR3 reads CALGEHKGVLGLYTDKLIF. The CDR3 region has the DNA TGTGCTCTTGGGGAACACAAGGGAGTACTGGGGCTGTACACCGATAAACTCATCTTT.

In regard to this clone: The TCRdb record carries a much larger clone's protein, which differs from this DNA's translation at residue 8; a read error is the likely cause, and the protein listed here is the DNA translation. The V call is TRDV1, the J call TRDJ1; 12 bases map to TRDD3. The CDR3 consists of 23 residues. The V gene's germline CDR1 is TSWWSYY and CDR2 QGS. Losses at the gene ends were 0 bases for V and 0 bases for J; bases not matched to a gene: 20. In DNA, the CDR3 is TGTGCTCTTGGGGAACTAAGAGGTTCCCGTACTTGCTGGGGGATACGAAACACCGATAAACTCATCTTT. It translates to CALGELRGSRTCWGIRNTDKLIF.

This clone showed up many times. This DNA's translation differs at residue 13 from TCRdb's protein, which comes from a much larger clone; a read error is likely, and the protein shown is translated from the DNA. The chain joins TRDV2 to TRDJ3; TRDD3 matches at 7 bases. In the absence of a J gene in TCRdb, the DNA was matched to germline to assign it here. Germline CDR1 GEAIGNYY, CDR2 EKD. V dropped 1 base and J dropped 2; count of bases not matched to a gene: 16. The CDR3 runs 21 residues. The CDR3 is CACDTVLGSPPSPWDTRQMFF. The CDR3 bases are TGTGCCTGTGACACGGTACTGGGGTCACCTCCTAGCCCCTGGGACACCCGACAGATGTTTTTC.

Concerning this clone itself: TCRdb shows a much larger clone's protein in place of this DNA's translation, and the two differ at residue 16, likely through a read error; the protein shown is translated from the DNA. Here the CDR3 reads CALGEPTRPNYWGIRADKLIF. The CDR3 DNA follows: TGTGCTCTTGGGGAACCAACTCGTCCCAACTACTGGGGGATACGCGCCGATAAACTCATCTTT. The V and J genes are TRDV1 and TRDJ1; 13 bases agree with TRDD3. Matching the DNA to germline supplied the J gene, which TCRdb does not give. This CDR3 contains 21 residues. V was clipped by 1 base and J by 3 bases; unmatched bases: 17. Per the germline V gene, CDR1 is TSWWSYY and CDR2 is QGS.

Concerning this clone: With only one base between it and a far larger clone, this is likely a read error. This sample includes further DNA sequences coding for the same CDR3. A V gene of TRDV2 was called, but no J gene was assigned; the listed D gene, TRDD3, was not tested against the DNA. Germline CDR1 is GEAIGNYY and CDR2 is EKD. The CDR3 has 22 residues. The CDR3 here is CACDTGPLVLGTKPWDTRQMFF. For the CDR3, the DNA is TGTGCCTGTGACACTGGGCCCCTTGTACTGGGGACTAAACCCTGGGACACCCGACAGATGTTCTTC.

As for this clone: A read error is the likely source, as a far larger clone sits one nucleotide away. Other DNA sequences in this sample translate to the same CDR3. The chain is built from TRDV1 and TRDJ1; a possible D gene is TRDD3 (5 bases). Because TCRdb records no J gene, it was assigned here through a match of the DNA to germline. CDR3 length: 20 amino acids. V lost 5 bases to trimming and J lost 6 bases, with 34 bases between them. Per the germline V gene, CDR1 is TSWWSYY and CDR2 is QGS. The CDR3 DNA sequence: TGTGCTCTTGGGCCCCCGAATGGTGGCACCCCGGTCGTGGGGAATCATAAACTCATCTTT. It codes for CALGPPNGGTPVVGNHKLIF.

In this sample, this clone turned up a few times. TCRdb's entry gives the protein of a much larger clone, which mismatches this DNA's translation at residue 5, likely from a read error; the protein reported here is translated from the DNA. V is TRDV1 and J is TRDJ1; D is unresolved. TCRdb leaves out the J gene; it was filled in here by matching the DNA to germline. The CDR3 loop spans 17 amino acids. The V end lost 3 bases, the J end lost 2 bases, and 19 bases lay between the germline ends. The germline CDR1 and CDR2 sequences are TSWWSYY and QGS. The CDR3 region has the DNA TGTGCTCTTGGGGAGGGGCCTCCCGCAGATGGGACCGATAAACTCATCTTT. Amino acids: CALGEGPPADGTDKLIF.

This clone has more than one count but fewer than ten. With only one base between it and a far larger clone, this is likely a read error. This CDR3 is also generated by other DNA sequences in the sample. The V gene is TRDV2, the J gene TRDJ1; TRDD3 aligns across 7 bases. Here the J gene came from matching the DNA to germline, since TCRdb omits it. Trimming took 0 bases from V and 2 from J; bases not matched to a gene: 11. The CDR3 has 17 residues. CDR1 and CDR2 (germline): GEAIGNYY, EKD. CDR3 loop: CACDTVGGGQLTDKLIF. CDR3 DNA: TGTGCCTGTGACACCGTCGGTGGGGGACAACTTACCGATAAACTCATCTTT.

This clone was counted at least ten times. TCRdb assigns this DNA the protein of a much larger clone, which departs from its translation at residue 4; this likely reflects a read error, and the protein shown comes from translating the DNA. V gene TRDV2 combines with J gene TRDJ1; D is ambiguous. The length of the CDR3 is 15 residues. Germline V gives CDR1 GEAIGNYY, CDR2 EKD. The CDR3 spells CACGTVVPDTDKLIF. As DNA, the CDR3 is TGTGCCTGTGGCACCGTGGTACCCGACACCGATAAACTCATCTTT.

This clone was detected many times. The V and J genes are TRDV1 and TRDJ1, with 7 bases fitting TRDD3. This CDR3 is built from 21 residues. The germline V gene has CDR1 TSWWSYY and CDR2 QGS. V was pared by 0 bases and J by 0 bases, with 19 bases of the junction left unmatched. The CDR3 region has the DNA TGTGCTCTTGGGGAACTCCGGGACGAACGGGGGATCCCTTTGGACACCGATAAACTCATCTTT. It codes for CALGELRDERGIPLDTDKLIF.

A remark on this clone: TCRdb's listed protein matches a much larger clone and diverges from this DNA's translation at residue 5, likely through a read error; the protein shown comes from the DNA. V gene TRDV1 combines with J gene TRDJ1; D gene uncertain. The CDR3 is 14 residues long. The germline V gene has CDR1 TSWWSYY and CDR2 QGS. The CDR3 sequence: CALGKLIGSDKLIF. CDR3 bases: TGTGCTCTTGGGAAACTCATCGGGTCCGATAAACTCATCTTT.

This clone was seen a few times. The protein TCRdb lists belongs to a much larger clone and differs from this DNA's translation at residue 16, which points to a read error; the protein shown is made from the DNA. The rearrangement uses TRDV1 and TRDJ1, with D possibly being TRDD3 (6 bases). The J gene was missing in TCRdb and was found by matching the end of the DNA to germline. Per the germline V gene, CDR1 is TSWWSYY and CDR2 is QGS. Trimming shortened V by 5 bases and J by 0 bases, and 40 bases separated the two germline ends. The CDR3 has 24 residues. This chain's CDR3 is CALGKGPVGYRLLGGDKYTDKLIF. Written as DNA, the CDR3 is TGTGCTCTTGGGAAGGGCCCTGTAGGCTACCGGTTGTTGGGGGGAGACAAGTACACCGATAAACTCATCTTT.

There are a few counts of this clone. A far larger clone is only one base removed, so a read error is likely. The sample has other DNA sequences that encode this CDR3 too. This chain joins TRDV1 and TRDJ1, with 9 bases that match TRDD3. V lost 2 bases, J lost 7 bases, and 29 bases stayed unmatched. The germline CDR1 and CDR2 sequences are TSWWSYY and QGS. The CDR3 covers 22 residues. As DNA, the CDR3 is TGTGCTCTTGGGGAAGAGAGTCGGCGGCGGGAACTGGGGGAGCTCTTTGGACCTAAACTCATCTTT. Amino acid sequence: CALGEESRRRELGELFGPKLIF.

In its sample, this clone was seen many times. The sample carries other DNA sequences with the same CDR3. This rearrangement joins TRDV1 to TRDJ2; D might be TRDD3 (6 bases). Between the trimmed V and J ends, which lost 0 bases and 0 bases, there was a span of 14 bases. The CDR3 loop spans 18 amino acids. Germline V CDR1 and CDR2: TSWWSYY, QGS. As DNA, the CDR3 is TGTGCTCTTGGGGAACTAGGATGGGGGGCCACTTTGACAGCACAACTCTTCTTT. Translated, it gives CALGELGWGATLTAQLFF.